This entry is about one T cell receptor beta chain. Per the authors' pipeline: Quantification of nucleated cells was approximated via reference gene primer amplification. The repertoire was sequenced with immunoSEQ multiplex PCR; TCRdb's copy has only in-frame clones and lacks some. From that table come the V and J calls and clone size; the DNA was used to work out D and trimming. The sample lists fewer than 100,000 clones, 75% to 85% occurring once. These data belong to a study of blood T cell repertoires in COVID-19. About the study: PBMCs, B-cell-depleted T cells, or T cells provided the cDNA or gDNA that made up the material.

The CDR3 runs to 17 residues. J gave up 5 bases and V 4 bases, and 11 bases lay outside the gene matches. The germline CDR1 and CDR2 sequences are LGHDT and YNNKEL (reference sequence). V usage is TRBV3-1 (or the pseudogene TRBV3-2) and J usage is TRBJ2-1; 10 nucleotides match TRBD2. Sequenced: peripheral blood. This clonotype originated in a woman aged 70-85 years with acute or convalescent COVID-19. The CDR3 DNA is TGTGCCAGCAGCCGCGATCAGAGACTAGCGGGTAACAATGAGCAGTTCTTC. Amino acid sequence: CASSRDQRLAGNNEQFF.